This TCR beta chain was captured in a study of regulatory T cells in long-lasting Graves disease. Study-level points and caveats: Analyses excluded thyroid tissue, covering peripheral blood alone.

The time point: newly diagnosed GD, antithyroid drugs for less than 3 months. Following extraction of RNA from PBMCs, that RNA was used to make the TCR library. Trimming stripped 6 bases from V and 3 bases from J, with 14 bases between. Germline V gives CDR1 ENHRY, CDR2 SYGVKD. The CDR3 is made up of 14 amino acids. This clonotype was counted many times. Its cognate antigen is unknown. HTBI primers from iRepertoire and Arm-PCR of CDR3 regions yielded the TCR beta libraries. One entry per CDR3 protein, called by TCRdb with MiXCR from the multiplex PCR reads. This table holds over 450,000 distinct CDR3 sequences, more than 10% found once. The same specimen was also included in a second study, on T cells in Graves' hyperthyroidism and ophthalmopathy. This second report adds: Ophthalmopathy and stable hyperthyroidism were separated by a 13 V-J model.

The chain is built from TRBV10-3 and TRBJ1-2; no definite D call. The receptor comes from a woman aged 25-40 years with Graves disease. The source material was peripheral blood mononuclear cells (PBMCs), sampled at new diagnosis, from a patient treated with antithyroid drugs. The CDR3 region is CAISQQTRDYGYTF. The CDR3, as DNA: TGTGCCATCAGCCAACAGACCAGAGACTATGGCTACACCTTC.